These 31 T cell receptor beta chains originate from one sample sequenced in a study of long-term antiretroviral therapy in people with HIV. Sequencing used immunoSEQ v3.0 at survey level. Repertoires were generated with immunoSEQ multiplex PCR, while TCRdb's copy carries only in-frame clones and drops some. This sample has approximately 15,000 clones, with roughly 80% found just once. Sequences were derived from unsorted PBMCs, sampled just before starting antiretroviral therapy. The receptor set was obtained from a middle-aged man with HIV.

The genes are TRBV7-6 and TRBJ2-2; D unclear. CDR3 size: 15 residues. CDR1 is SGHVS, CDR2 FNYEAQ, per germline. Trimming left V 2 bases short and J 2 bases short, with 9 bases between. CDR3 amino acids: CASSLRSPNTGELFF. As DNA, the CDR3 is TGTGCCAGCAGCTTACGCAGTCCAAACACCGGGGAGCTGTTTTTT.

V is TRBV9 and J is TRBJ2-3; D may correspond to TRBD1 or TRBD2 (5 bases each). There are 16 residues in the CDR3. The V end was cut by 4 bases, the J end by 2 bases, with 17 bases between. Germline V CDR1 and CDR2: SGDLS, YYNGEE. CDR3 sequence reads: CASSPTGQSHTDTQYF. CDR3 nucleotides: TGTGCCAGCAGCCCCACGGGGCAATCACACACAGATACGCAGTATTTT.

The chain is built from TRBV9 and TRBJ2-5; D gene ambiguous. Trimming removed 4 bases from V and 1 base from J, with 8 bases in between. The germline V gene has CDR1 SGDLS and CDR2 YYNGEE. The length of the CDR3 is 13 residues. This CDR3 is CASSFSPQETQYF. CDR3 sequence (DNA): TGTGCCAGCAGCTTTAGTCCCCAAGAGACCCAGTACTTC. Full variable domain (outside the CDR3, taken from reference TRBV9 and TRBJ2-5): DSGVTQTPKHLITATGQRVTLRCSPRSGDLSVYWYQQSLDQGLQFLIQYYNGEERAKGNILERFSAQQFPDLHSELNLSSLELGDSALYFCASSFSPQETQYFGPGTRLLVL.

V usage is TRBV6-1 and J usage is TRBJ2-1; 8 bases agree with TRBD2. Germline CDR1 reads MNHNS; CDR2 reads SASEGT. The V segment lost 8 bases and the J segment 8 bases; nucleotides outside the gene matches: 14. The CDR3 has 15 amino acids. For the CDR3, the DNA is TGTGCCAGCCGGACCTTAGCGGGGAGACTCGATGAGCAGTTCTTC. It encodes CASRTLAGRLDEQFF.

This chain links TRBV30 with TRBJ2-7, with TRBD1 matching over 8 bases. Unmatched junction bases numbered 4, after V lost 0 bases and J lost 0 bases. This CDR3 comprises 15 residues. Germline CDR1 reads GTSNPN; CDR2 reads SVGIG (reference sequence). CDR3 coding DNA: TGTGCCTGGAGTGTACGACAGGGGATCTCCTACGAGCAGTACTTC. Translating it yields CAWSVRQGISYEQYF.

This chain uses TRBV10-1 with TRBJ2-1, with D possibly being TRBD1 or TRBD2 (7 bases each). Trimming shortened V by 2 bases and J by 7 bases, and 24 bases separated the two germline ends. CDR1 and CDR2 from the germline V gene are WNHNN and SYGVQD (reference sequence). This CDR3 region has 18 residues. The CDR3 nucleotides are TGCGCCAGCAGTGAGGTAGGTGATCCAGGGGGGGAGGAGAATGAGCAGTTCTTC. Translated: CASSEVGDPGGEENEQFF.

The DNA for the CDR3 is TGTGCCAGCAGCCCATGGACAGGGCCTCACTACGAGCAGTACTTC. This codes for CASSPWTGPHYEQYF. The gene calls are TRBV11-2 and TRBJ2-7; 8 bases map to TRBD1. With V trimmed by 5 bases and J by 3 bases, 9 bases remained unmatched. CDR1 and CDR2 (germline): SGHAT, FQNNGV. The CDR3 loop spans 15 amino acids.

The V and J genes are TRBV9 and TRBJ1-2, with TRBD1 matching 8 bases. The CDR3 length is 14 residues. From germline, CDR1 is SGDLS and CDR2 YYNGEE. J was trimmed by 5 bases and V by 0 bases; bases with no gene match: 3. The CDR3 bases are TGTGCCAGCAGCGTAGTGCAGGGGGCGTATGGCTACACCTTC. Its protein product is CASSVVQGAYGYTF.

This rearrangement joins TRBV19 to TRBJ2-3; the D is unclear. The CDR3 runs to 15 residues. CDR1 is LNHDA and CDR2 is SQIVND in the germline V gene (reference sequence). V gave up 8 bases and J gave up 0 bases, with 15 bases separating them. The CDR3 DNA follows: TGTGCCAGTGGGAACGTTCGGGCTAGCACAGATACGCAGTATTTT. Translating it yields CASGNVRASTDTQYF.

This rearrangement joins TRBV29-1 to TRBJ2-7; maybe TRBD1 (7 bases). Trimming shortened V by 1 base and J by 5 bases, and 21 bases separated the two germline ends. There are 16 residues in the CDR3. From germline, CDR1 is SQVTM and CDR2 ANQGSEA. The CDR3 reads CSVEGREEGATNEQYF. DNA for the CDR3: TGCAGCGTTGAAGGAAGGGAGGAGGGGGCTACCAACGAGCAGTACTTC.

This sequence joins TRBV20-1 and TRBJ2-3; possibly TRBD1 for D (5 bases). Germline lookup yields CDR1 DFQATT and CDR2 SNEGSKA (reference sequence). The V end was cut by 5 bases, the J end by 6 bases, with 9 bases between. This CDR3 region has 11 residues. The DNA for the CDR3 is TGCAGTGCTCTAAGGGGTGATACGCAGTATTTT. Amino acid sequence: CSALRGDTQYF.

V is TRBV18 and J is TRBJ2-1, with D possibly matching TRBD2 (6 bases). This CDR3 contains 17 residues. From germline, CDR1 is KGHSH and CDR2 LQKENI. Deletions cut 0 bases from V and 9 bases from J, with 21 bases between. CDR3: CASSPPGGAAQAGEQFF. The CDR3 region has the DNA TGTGCCAGCTCACCACCGGGAGGAGCGGCCCAGGCCGGTGAGCAGTTCTTC.

V usage is TRBV5-1 and J usage is TRBJ1-3; the D is unclear. Germline CDR1 is SGHRS and CDR2 is YFSETQ. The CDR3 loop spans 16 amino acids. Trimming removed 0 bases at V and 4 bases at J, with 14 bases between. CDR3 coding DNA: TGCGCCAGCAGCTTGGTCCTTGGAATTGCAGGAAACACCATATATTTT. It encodes CASSLVLGIAGNTIYF.

The chain employs TRBV4-2 and TRBJ2-5, with D perhaps given as TRBD1 or TRBD2 (6 bases each). The CDR3 spans 15 residues. Trimming cost V 1 base and J 6 bases, with 15 bases left between them. Germline CDR1 LGHNA, CDR2 YNFKEQ. The CDR3 region has the DNA TGTGCCAGCAGCCAAGTCAGGGGAGGCCAGAAGACCCAGTACTTC. Translating gives CASSQVRGGQKTQYF.

This clone was recorded once. The V and J genes are TRBV5-6 and TRBJ2-1; D unclear. Germline CDR1 SGHDT, CDR2 YYEEEE. The CDR3 has 14 amino acids. V was shortened by 0 bases and J by 3 bases, with 7 bases between the two germline ends. The CDR3 nucleotides are TGTGCCAGCAGCTTGGCTCAGGACTACAATGAGCAGTTCTTC. Translated: CASSLAQDYNEQFF.

As DNA, the CDR3 is TGTGCCAGTATCCCGCAGGGGACTAGCTCCTACAATGAGCAGTTCTTC. Encoded protein: CASIPQGTSSYNEQFF. The chain couples TRBV19 to TRBJ2-1; 8 bases match TRBD2. The germline V gene encodes CDR1 LNHDA and CDR2 SQIVND (reference sequence). This CDR3 region has 16 residues. V shed 7 bases, J shed 0 bases, and the junction held 8 bases outside the gene matches.

This sequence joins TRBV19 and TRBJ1-5; TRBD1 aligns across 8 bases. Unmatched junction bases numbered 6, after V lost 10 bases and J lost 1 base. There are 14 residues in the CDR3. Germline CDR1 reads LNHDA; CDR2 reads SQIVND (reference sequence). The CDR3 bases are TGTGCCACCAATCGACAGGGGAGCAATCAGCCCCAGCATTTT. Its translation is CATNRQGSNQPQHF.

The gene calls are TRBV2 and TRBJ1-1, with no clear D. Germline CDR1 SNHLY, CDR2 FYNNEI. This CDR3 has 14 amino acids. Trimming shortened V by 3 bases and J by 1 base, and 9 bases separated the two germline ends. This CDR3 reads CASSDGTANTEAFF. In DNA, the CDR3 is TGTGCCAGCAGTGACGGAACGGCGAACACTGAAGCTTTCTTT. The full variable domain, completed using reference TRBV2 and TRBJ1-1, is EPEVTQTPSHQVTQMGQEVILRCVPISNHLYFYWYRQILGQKVEFLVSFYNNEISEKSEIFDDQFSVERPDGSNFTLKIRSTKLEDSAMYFCASSDGTANTEAFFGQGTRLTVV.

The rearrangement joins TRBV11-2 to TRBJ2-3; 8 nucleotides align to TRBD1. The CDR3 is 14 residues long. CDR1 is SGHAT, CDR2 FQNNGV, per germline. Trimming at V came to 5 bases and at J to 7 bases, leaving 8 bases not matched to a gene. CDR3 coding DNA: TGTGCCAGCAGCCAAGGGACAGGAGAGTATACGCAGTATTTT. Translated: CASSQGTGEYTQYF.

The chain links TRBV2 to TRBJ1-2, with 8 positions matching TRBD1. The junction had 15 bases not matched to a gene; V was cut back by 6 bases and J by 6 bases. Looked up from germline, CDR1 is SNHLY and CDR2 is FYNNEI. CDR3 length: 16 residues. The CDR3 DNA sequence: TGTGCCAGCAGCGCACCCCGGACAGGGCCGGAAGATGGCTACACCTTC. Translation gives CASSAPRTGPEDGYTF.

The chain employs TRBV11-1 and TRBJ2-5; D is unclear. This CDR3 region has 17 residues. With 5 bases removed from V and 2 bases from J, the gap between germline ends came to 21 bases. Germline lookup yields CDR1 SGHAT and CDR2 FQDESV (reference sequence). CDR3 bases: TGTGCCAGCAGCCCACAGCGATTTTTTGGTAAACAAGAGACCCAGTACTTC. Amino acid sequence: CASSPQRFFGKQETQYF.

This chain links TRBV4-1 with TRBJ2-7; TRBD1 matches 9 bases. The J segment lost 2 bases and the V segment lost 6 bases, leaving 5 bases of the junction unmatched. The CDR3 has 14 amino acids. Per the germline V gene, CDR1 is MGHRA and CDR2 is YSYEKL. The DNA for the CDR3 is TGCGCCAGCAGTTTGGGGACAGGGACCTACGAGCAGTACTTC. Translation: CASSLGTGTYEQYF.

The chain uses TRBV5-5 and TRBJ1-6, with D possibly TRBD1 on 5 matching bases. Trimming took off 6 bases at V and 0 bases at J, with 10 bases between the two ends. This CDR3 is built from 15 residues. The germline V gene encodes CDR1 SGHKS and CDR2 YYEKEE (reference sequence). The CDR3 coding sequence is TGTGCCAGCACCCTGGGGGTCTCCTATAATTCACCCCTCCACTTT. Protein: CASTLGVSYNSPLHF.

A few counts support this clone. The rearrangement uses TRBV11-2 and TRBJ1-3; D perhaps matches TRBD1 (5 bases). CDR1 SGHAT and CDR2 FQNNGV come from the germline V gene. V lost 0 bases and J 7 bases, leaving 16 bases between the germline ends. The CDR3 consists of 16 residues. CDR3 nucleotides: TGTGCCAGCAGCTTAGATTCGGCCCAGGGATGGAACACCATATATTTT. It translates to CASSLDSAQGWNTIYF.

This rearrangement joins TRBV5-1 to TRBJ2-2; D ambiguous. CDR3 length: 13 residues. Trimming removed 7 bases from V and 0 bases from J, with 7 bases in between. Germline V CDR1 and CDR2: SGHRS, YFSETQ. The CDR3 DNA reads as TGCGCCAGCCGCAGTACGAACACCGGGGAGCTGTTTTTT. It codes for CASRSTNTGELFF.

The chain joins TRBV6-1 to TRBJ2-7, with a possible D match to TRBD1 (5 bases). This CDR3 has 14 amino acids. V was cut by 6 bases and J by 5 bases, with 17 bases left in between. Germline values: CDR1 MNHNS, CDR2 SASEGT. CDR3 region: CASRGRAGFHEQYF. CDR3 nucleotides: TGTGCCAGCAGGGGTAGGGCAGGGTTTCACGAGCAGTACTTC.

V is TRBV9 and J is TRBJ1-2; no clear D. V lost 4 bases to trimming and J lost 8 bases, with 18 bases between them. The germline CDR1 and CDR2 sequences are SGDLS and YYNGEE. The CDR3 spans 14 residues. CDR3 bases: TGTGCCAGCAGCCCCCGTTCAGGAGTCGAGGGCTACACCTTC. It specifies CASSPRSGVEGYTF.

J is TRBJ2-4 and V is TRBV7-9; D ambiguous. V lost 1 base to trimming and J lost 1 base, with 17 bases between them. The germline gives CDR1 SEHNR, CDR2 FQNEAQ (reference sequence). The CDR3 has 18 amino acids. CDR3 residues: CASSLDSIARTAKNIQYF. In DNA, the CDR3 is TGTGCCAGCAGCTTAGACAGCATAGCCCGGACGGCCAAAAACATTCAGTACTTC.

This chain uses TRBV5-1 with TRBJ2-2, with 8 bases aligning to TRBD1. The CDR3 totals 19 residues. CDR1 is SGHRS and CDR2 is YFSETQ in the germline V gene. J gave up 0 bases and V 4 bases, and 14 bases lay outside the gene matches. The CDR3 sequence is CASSRTWAGQGTNTGELFF. CDR3 bases: TGCGCCAGCAGCAGGACATGGGCCGGACAGGGAACGAACACCGGGGAGCTGTTTTTT. Together with reference TRBV5-1 and TRBJ2-2, the CDR3 gives the full variable domain: KAGVTQTPRYLIKTRGQQVTLSCSPISGHRSVSWYQQTPGQGLQFLFEYFSETQRNKGNFPGRFSGRQFSNSRSEMNVSTLELGDSALYLCASSRTWAGQGTNTGELFFGEGSRLTVL.

The chain uses TRBV9 and TRBJ2-6, with unresolved D. The germline V and J ends were trimmed by 2 bases and 4 bases, with 16 bases remaining between them. The CDR3 is 17 amino acids. Germline V lookup: CDR1 SGDLS, CDR2 YYNGEE. The CDR3 protein is CASSVGSSYLGANVLTF. In DNA form, the CDR3 reads TGTGCCAGCAGCGTCGGGTCTTCGTATCTGGGGGCCAACGTCCTGACTTTC.

The rearrangement joins TRBV27 to TRBJ1-2, with a tentative D call TRBD1 (5 bases). Germline V gene data show CDR1 as MNHEY and CDR2 as SMNVEV (reference sequence). The CDR3 contains 15 residues. The V and J ends lost 2 bases and 0 bases respectively, with 10 bases between them. CDR3 coding DNA: TGTGCCAGCAGTTTAGGGCCAGGGACTAACTATGGCTACACCTTC. Translating gives CASSLGPGTNYGYTF.